This T cell receptor beta chain originates from a study of molecular identifiers for immune sequencing clone quantification. Overall study results and limits: In cases of identical TCR molecules sharing a barcode, highly expanded clone sizes could be underestimated. Clones with over 20 RNA copies captured over 99% of effector molecules but under 1% of naive ones.

The CDR3 extends over 16 amino acids. Germline CDR1 is DFQATT and CDR2 is SNEGSKA (reference sequence). The V gene lost 0 bases and the J gene lost 1 base, with 15 bases spanning the gap. One entry per CDR3 protein, called by TCRdb with MiXCR from the PCR reads. The sample contains around 54,000 distinct CDR3 sequences, about 25% of which appear only once. At least ten counts were recorded for this clonotype. Its target is not known. This receptor was obtained from a human donor in good health. Some libraries in this study had Jurkat cell RNA spiked in. The V gene is TRBV20-1, the J gene TRBJ1-1; possible D gene TRBD1, 6 bases. The specimen was naive CD8+ T cells from blood, with Jurkat cell RNA spiked in. The subset was: FACS-sorted CD8+CD4-CCR7+CD45RA+ naive T cells. The CDR3 region has the DNA TGCAGTGCTAGAGATTCCGGACAGCCGGAGAACACTGAAGCTTTCTTT. Its translation: CSARDSGQPENTEAFF.